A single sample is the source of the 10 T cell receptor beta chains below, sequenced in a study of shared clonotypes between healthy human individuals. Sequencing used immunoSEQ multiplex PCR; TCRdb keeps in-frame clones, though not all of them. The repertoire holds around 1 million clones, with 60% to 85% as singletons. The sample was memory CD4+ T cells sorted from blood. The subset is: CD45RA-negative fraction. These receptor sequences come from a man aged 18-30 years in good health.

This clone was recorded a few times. This CDR3 is CASSLRTSGSSYNEQFF. In nucleotides, the CDR3 is TGTGCCAGCAGTCTCAGGACTAGCGGGAGCTCCTACAATGAGCAGTTCTTC. The genes are TRBV11-2 and TRBJ2-1, with TRBD2 identical over 13 bases. This CDR3 comprises 17 residues. CDR1 SGHAT and CDR2 FQNNGV come from the germline V gene. J was trimmed by 0 bases and V by 6 bases; bases with no gene match: 5.

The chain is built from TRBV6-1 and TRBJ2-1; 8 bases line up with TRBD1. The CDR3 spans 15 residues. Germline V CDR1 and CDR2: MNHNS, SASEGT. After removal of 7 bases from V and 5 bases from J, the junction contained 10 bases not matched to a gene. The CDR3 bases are TGTGCCAGCAACCCCCGACAGGGGAATAACAATGAGCAGTTCTTC. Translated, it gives CASNPRQGNNNEQFF.

CDR3 sequence: CAWSVSGRGDTQYF. CDR3 bases: TGTGCCTGGAGTGTATCGGGGAGAGGAGATACGCAGTATTTT. The V and J genes are TRBV30 and TRBJ2-3; perhaps TRBD2 as D (5 bases). This CDR3 has 14 amino acids. V was trimmed by 0 bases and J by 5 bases, leaving 12 bases between them. The germline gives CDR1 GTSNPN, CDR2 SVGIG (reference sequence).

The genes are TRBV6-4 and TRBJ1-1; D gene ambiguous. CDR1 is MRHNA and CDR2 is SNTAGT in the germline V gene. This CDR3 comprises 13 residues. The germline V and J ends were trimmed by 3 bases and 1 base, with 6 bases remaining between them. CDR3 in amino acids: CASSEQRNTEAFF. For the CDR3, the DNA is TGTGCCAGCAGTGAACAGAGGAACACTGAAGCTTTCTTT.

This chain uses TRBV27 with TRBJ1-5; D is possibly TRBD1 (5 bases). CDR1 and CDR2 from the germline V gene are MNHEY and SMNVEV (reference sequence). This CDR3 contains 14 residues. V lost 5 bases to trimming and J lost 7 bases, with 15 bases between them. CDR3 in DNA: TGTGCCAGCAGTGCACAGGTCGCTTGGCAGCCCCAGCATTTT. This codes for CASSAQVAWQPQHF.

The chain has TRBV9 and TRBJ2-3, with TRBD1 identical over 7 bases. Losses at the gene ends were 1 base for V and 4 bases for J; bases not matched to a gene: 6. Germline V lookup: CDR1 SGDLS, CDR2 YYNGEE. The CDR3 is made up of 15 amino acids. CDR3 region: CASSVWGQNSDTQYF. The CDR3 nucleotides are TGTGCCAGCAGCGTATGGGGACAGAATTCAGATACGCAGTATTTT.

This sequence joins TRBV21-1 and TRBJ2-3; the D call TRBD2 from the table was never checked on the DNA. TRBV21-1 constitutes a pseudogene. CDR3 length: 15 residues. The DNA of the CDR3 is TGTGCCAGCAGCAAATCCTCTGACTGCACAGATACGCAGTATTTT. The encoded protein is CASSKSSDCTDTQYF.

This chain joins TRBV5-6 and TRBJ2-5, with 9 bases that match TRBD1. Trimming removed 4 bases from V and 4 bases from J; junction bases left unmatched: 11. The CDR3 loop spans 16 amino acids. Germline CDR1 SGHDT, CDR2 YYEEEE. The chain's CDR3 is CASSDSGTGWGETQYF. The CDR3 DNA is TGTGCCAGCAGCGATTCCGGGACAGGGTGGGGAGAGACCCAGTACTTC.

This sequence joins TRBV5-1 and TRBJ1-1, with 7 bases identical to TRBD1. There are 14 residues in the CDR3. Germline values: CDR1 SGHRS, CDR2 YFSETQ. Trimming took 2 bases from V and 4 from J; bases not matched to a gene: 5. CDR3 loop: CASSLQGQSTEAFF. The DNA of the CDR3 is TGCGCCAGCAGCTTACAGGGGCAAAGCACTGAAGCTTTCTTT.

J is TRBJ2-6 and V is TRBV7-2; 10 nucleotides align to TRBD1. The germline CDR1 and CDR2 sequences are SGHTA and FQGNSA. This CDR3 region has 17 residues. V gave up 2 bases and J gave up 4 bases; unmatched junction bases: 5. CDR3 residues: CASSLQGQGIGANVLTF. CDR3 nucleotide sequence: TGTGCCAGCAGCTTACAGGGACAGGGGATCGGGGCCAACGTCCTGACTTTC.